This T cell receptor (beta chain) was found in a study of technical replicates of blood from a few donors. TCRdb's copy holds only in-frame clones and misses some; the assay was immunoSEQ multiplex PCR. There are 70,000 to 85,000 clones in the sample; 95% to 98% occur only once, and 0.15% to 0.2% lies in the top ten. The CDR3 loop spans 15 amino acids. The V gene's germline CDR1 is MNHEY and CDR2 SMNVEV (reference sequence). Trimming left V 6 bases short and J 2 bases short, with 15 bases between. The sample holds one count of this clone. The TCR comes from a human donor in good health. V gene TRBV27 combines with J gene TRBJ2-3; a weak D match, TRBD1 (6 bases). The specimen sequenced was T cells isolated from PBMCs. In DNA, the CDR3 is TGTGCCAGCAGCCCGGAACAGGGCTACACAGATACGCAGTATTTT. Its translation is CASSPEQGYTDTQYF.